The 29 T cell receptor beta chains presented below share a single source sample, sequenced in a study of blood T cell repertoires in COVID-19 (dated by TCRdb to 2019 to 2021). Library generation was performed with the immunoSEQ multiplex PCR assay. The table comes from immuneACCESS by way of TCRdb, which keeps in-frame sequences with V and J called. Part of the clones is missing from these tables; in studies checked, under half for an unresolved V gene and the rest for unknown reasons. The sample table shows nearly 300,000 clones, and nearly 90% are seen once. The ten top clones hold less than 3.5% of the sample. Material for sequencing was PBMCs or T cells enriched from blood (not recorded which). Every receptor here comes from a woman aged 50 to 60 who had been exposed to COVID-19.

This clone was seen just once. The chain employs TRBV7-2 and TRBJ1-2, with 8 nucleotides matching TRBD1. Losses at the gene ends were 1 base for V and 8 bases for J; bases not matched to a gene: 12. This CDR3 is built from 16 residues. Germline V lookup: CDR1 SGHTA, CDR2 FQGNSA. The DNA of the CDR3 is TGTGCCAGCAGCTTAGAAGGCCCTAGGACAGGGAAAGGCTACACCTTC. This codes for CASSLEGPRTGKGYTF.

In nucleotides, the CDR3 is TGTGCCAGCAGCTTAGGTCCCGGGACTAGCGGGGGGGCCTTAGAGACCCAGTACTTC. The encoded protein is CASSLGPGTSGGALETQYF. The chain carries TRBV7-2 and TRBJ2-5; 16 bases are a match to TRBD2. This CDR3 spans 19 amino acids. Per the germline V gene, CDR1 is SGHTA and CDR2 is FQGNSA. V was clipped by 1 base and J by 4 bases; unmatched bases: 9.

The chain links TRBV28 to TRBJ2-7, with D perhaps matching TRBD2 (6 bases). This CDR3 is 13 amino acids long. The V gene lost 11 bases and the J gene lost 3 bases, with 17 bases spanning the gap. Germline CDR1 is MDHEN and CDR2 is SYDVKM. The chain's CDR3 is CAVAAREVYEQYF. CDR3 coding DNA: TGTGCCGTCGCCGCAAGGGAGGTCTACGAGCAGTACTTC.

Note on this clone: The junction does not match germline at one end; this may be a read error. The V and J genes are TRBV6-1 and TRBJ2-5; 8 bases match TRBD1. Germline lookup yields CDR1 MNHNS and CDR2 SASEGT. The CDR3 is 15 amino acids. CDR3 region: CASSEDRGGQETQYF. DNA for the CDR3: TGTGCCAGCAGCGAAGACAGGGGCGGGCAAGAGACCCAGTACTTC.

The V and J genes are TRBV2 and TRBJ2-2, with 7 bases that match TRBD1. After removal of 7 bases from V and 2 bases from J, the junction contained 4 bases not matched to a gene. This CDR3 region has 14 residues. Per germline, CDR1 SNHLY and CDR2 FYNNEI. CDR3 sequence reads: CASIRDRNTGELFF. The DNA of the CDR3 is TGTGCCAGCATCAGGGACAGAAACACCGGGGAGCTGTTTTTT.

On this clone: Compared with germline, one end of the junction differs, possibly owing to a read error. The rearrangement joins TRBV14 to TRBJ1-2; perhaps TRBD1 as D (5 bases). In germline, CDR1 is SGHDN, CDR2 FVKESK. The CDR3 covers 9 residues. In nucleotides, the CDR3 is TGTGCCAGCAGCCCCCCGGGGGATTTC. This sequence encodes CASSPPGDF.

V gene TRBV7-9 combines with J gene TRBJ2-2; 11 bases are a match to TRBD1. Germline CDR1 is SEHNR and CDR2 is FQNEAQ (reference sequence). The CDR3 covers 16 residues. The V and J ends lost 5 bases and 3 bases, in that order; junction bases with no gene match: 5. The CDR3 here is CASSPRGQGDTGELFF. The CDR3 bases are TGTGCCAGCAGCCCCAGGGGACAGGGGGACACCGGGGAGCTGTTTTTT.

The count of this clone is one. The CDR3 region has the DNA TGTGCCAGTAGTCCCTTGGGGGGTATCGAGTTCTTC. It yields the protein CASSPLGGIEFF. This chain joins TRBV25-1 and TRBJ2-1; a possible D gene is TRBD2 (6 bases). CDR1 is MGHDK and CDR2 is SYGVNS in the germline V gene. Trimming took 9 bases from V and 14 from J, leaving 20 bases between them. This CDR3 spans 12 amino acids.

The chain carries TRBV7-9 and TRBJ1-1; no definite D call. Germline CDR1 is SEHNR and CDR2 is FQNEAQ (reference sequence). The length of the CDR3 is 14 residues. The V end was cut by 1 base, the J end by 4 bases, with 10 bases between. In nucleotides, the CDR3 is TGTGCCAGCAGCTTAGGGAAGAGGGTCACTGAAGCTTTCTTT. It codes for CASSLGKRVTEAFF.

The rearrangement joins TRBV7-9 to TRBJ2-5, with no clear D. The V gene's germline CDR1 is SEHNR and CDR2 FQNEAQ (reference sequence). There are 13 residues in the CDR3. Trimming took off 1 base at V and 1 base at J, with 4 bases between the two ends. The chain's CDR3 is CASSLGAQETQYF. CDR3 nucleotide sequence: TGTGCCAGCAGCTTAGGGGCCCAAGAGACCCAGTACTTC.

The chain carries TRBV19 and TRBJ1-5; 7 nucleotides match TRBD1. There are 12 residues in the CDR3. CDR1 LNHDA and CDR2 SQIVND come from the germline V gene (reference sequence). The V gene end was trimmed by 11 bases and the J gene end by 4 bases; junction bases not matched to a gene: 5. The CDR3 nucleotides read TGTGCCGGAAAGACAGGGAATCAGCCCCAGCATTTT. Translation gives CAGKTGNQPQHF.

The rearrangement uses TRBV6-1 and TRBJ1-3; D gene ambiguous. The CDR3 is 16 amino acids. V was pared by 2 bases and J by 0 bases, with 11 bases between. Per germline, CDR1 MNHNS and CDR2 SASEGT. The CDR3: CASSELGESSGNTIYF. The CDR3 nucleotides are TGTGCCAGCAGTGAATTGGGAGAGAGCTCTGGAAACACCATATATTTT.

This chain uses TRBV19 with TRBJ1-3; no clear D gene. V dropped 9 bases and J dropped 2 bases, with 14 bases sitting between them. CDR3 length: 14 amino acids. Germline lookup yields CDR1 LNHDA and CDR2 SQIVND (reference sequence). The CDR3 region is CASWTGMTGNTIYF. In DNA form, the CDR3 reads TGTGCCAGCTGGACCGGGATGACTGGAAACACCATATATTTT. Full variable domain (outside the CDR3, taken from reference TRBV19 and TRBJ1-3): DGGITQSPKYLFRKEGQNVTLSCEQNLNHDAMYWYRQDPGQGLRLIYYSQIVNDFQKGDIAEGYSVSREKKESFPLTVTSAQKNPTAFYLCASWTGMTGNTIYFGEGSWLTVV.

This rearrangement joins TRBV5-1 to TRBJ2-5; a possible D gene is TRBD2 (6 bases). The ends were cut back, 3 bases at V and 1 base at J, with 19 bases in the middle. The germline CDR1 and CDR2 sequences are SGHRS and YFSETQ. The CDR3 has 17 amino acids. The CDR3: CASSSVGGTGRQETQYF. CDR3 DNA sequence: TGCGCCAGCAGCTCGGTGGGGGGAACAGGTCGCCAAGAGACCCAGTACTTC.

CDR3 sequence: CASRGTGDTNEKLFF. CDR3 coding DNA: TGTGCCAGCAGAGGTACAGGGGACACTAATGAAAAACTGTTTTTT. The rearrangement uses TRBV7-2 and TRBJ1-4, with TRBD1 matching 7 bases. V lost 6 bases and J lost 2; bases outside the gene matches: 6. The CDR3 runs to 15 residues. Germline V CDR1 and CDR2: SGHTA, FQGNSA.

The genes are TRBV27 and TRBJ2-7, with 10 nucleotides matching TRBD1. In germline, CDR1 is MNHEY, CDR2 SMNVEV (reference sequence). The CDR3 is 15 amino acids. V was clipped by 2 bases and J by 5 bases; unmatched bases: 6. The CDR3 bases are TGTGCCAGCAGTTTAGGGGACAGGGGACGCCACGAGCAGTACTTC. Translated, it gives CASSLGDRGRHEQYF.

V usage is TRBV7-9 and J usage is TRBJ2-3; TRBD2 matches at 7 bases. The CDR3 consists of 15 residues. Germline CDR1 is SEHNR and CDR2 is FQNEAQ (reference sequence). The trim removed 1 base at V and 4 bases at J, leaving 5 bases unmatched. CDR3 DNA: TGTGCCAGCAGCTTAGGCGGGGGTTTTGCAGATACGCAGTATTTT. Translated: CASSLGGGFADTQYF.

The chain joins TRBV5-4 to TRBJ1-2, with a possible D match to TRBD1 (6 bases). Trimming shortened V by 7 bases and J by 5 bases, and 12 bases separated the two germline ends. This CDR3 contains 12 residues. Per germline, CDR1 SGHNT and CDR2 YYREEE (reference sequence). The CDR3, as DNA: TGTGCCAGCTCGGGGGGCGAGTATGGCTACACCTTC. Translating gives CASSGGEYGYTF.

The J gene is TRBJ1-6, the V gene TRBV3-1 (or the pseudogene TRBV3-2), with D uncertain. The CDR3 totals 15 residues. The germline gives CDR1 LGHDT, CDR2 YNNKEL (reference sequence). The V and J ends lost 1 base and 7 bases respectively, with 11 bases between them. The CDR3 sequence: CASSQVEGWNSPLHF. CDR3 nucleotides: TGTGCCAGCAGCCAAGTGGAGGGTTGGAATTCACCCCTCCACTTT.

The V and J genes are TRBV4-2 and TRBJ2-7; 7 bases are a match to TRBD2. The germline V gene has CDR1 LGHNA and CDR2 YNFKEQ. This CDR3 is built from 14 residues. Trimming removed 5 bases from V and 3 bases from J; junction bases left unmatched: 7. In nucleotides, the CDR3 is TGTGCCAGCAGCAAAGGCGCGGGGGACTACGAGCAGTACTTC. Protein product: CASSKGAGDYEQYF.

The chain joins TRBV5-1 to TRBJ2-1; 7 bases are shared with TRBD2. Trimming took 1 base from V and 3 from J; bases not matched to a gene: 7. CDR1 and CDR2 from the germline V gene are SGHRS and YFSETQ. The CDR3 runs to 16 residues. In DNA, the CDR3 is TGCGCCAGCAGCTTGCTTGAGCGGGGAAACTACAATGAGCAGTTCTTC. Translation: CASSLLERGNYNEQFF.

The V call is TRBV7-2, the J call TRBJ2-2; D gene uncertain. The V end lost 2 bases, the J end lost 6 bases, and 13 bases lay between the germline ends. CDR1 is SGHTA and CDR2 is FQGNSA in the germline V gene. The CDR3 totals 15 residues. CDR3 amino acids: CASSLSTILAGELFF. CDR3 DNA sequence: TGTGCCAGCAGCTTATCAACTATATTAGCCGGGGAGCTGTTTTTT.

This clone occurred once. The chain has TRBV7-8 and TRBJ1-2; 7 bases agree with TRBD1. Germline assignment: CDR1 SGHVS and CDR2 FQNEAQ. V lost 3 bases and J lost 0; bases outside the gene matches: 1. The CDR3 runs to 14 residues. CDR3 amino acids: CASSFDRANYGYTF. CDR3 nucleotide sequence: TGTGCCAGCAGCTTCGACAGGGCTAACTATGGCTACACCTTC.

This chain joins TRBV28 and TRBJ1-5, with D unresolved. V lost 2 bases and J lost 0, with 14 bases in between. Germline loops: CDR1 MDHEN, CDR2 SYDVKM. The CDR3 covers 17 residues. The CDR3 nucleotides are TGTGCCAGCAGTTTACCGGGAGCCCGGAATAGCAATCAGCCCCAGCATTTT. Translation: CASSLPGARNSNQPQHF.

J is TRBJ2-5 and V is TRBV5-4; D is perhaps TRBD1 (5 bases). V lost 0 bases and J 5 bases, leaving 14 bases between the germline ends. Germline-derived CDR1 and CDR2 are SGHNT and YYREEE (reference sequence). The CDR3 has 15 amino acids. In DNA form, the CDR3 reads TGTGCCAGCAGCTTGGGGACATTGGGTTTTGAGACCCAGTACTTC. Its translation is CASSLGTLGFETQYF.

The rearrangement joins TRBV7-9 to TRBJ2-7; a possible D gene is TRBD2 (6 bases). There are 14 residues in the CDR3. The V end lost 4 bases, the J end lost 5 bases, and 15 bases lay between the germline ends. Germline V gene sequence: CDR1 SEHNR, CDR2 FQNEAQ (reference sequence). CDR3 DNA sequence: TGTGCCAGCAGCTACGACGGGGGTATTGACGAGCAGTACTTC. The encoded protein is CASSYDGGIDEQYF. The variable domain in full, with the rest retrieved from reference TRBV7-9 and TRBJ2-7, is DTGVSQNPRHKITKRGQNVTFRCDPISEHNRLYWYRQTLGQGPEFLTYFQNEAQLEKSRLLSDRFSAERPKGSFSTLEIQRTEQGDSAMYLCASSYDGGIDEQYFGPGTRLTVT.

This clone is a singleton in its sample. V gene TRBV27 combines with J gene TRBJ2-7, with D unclear. This CDR3 region has 11 residues. Germline CDR1 is MNHEY and CDR2 is SMNVEV (reference sequence). V shed 2 bases and J shed 6 bases, with 5 bases lying between them. The CDR3 loop reads CASSLTGEQYF. The CDR3 DNA is TGTGCCAGCAGTTTAACGGGCGAGCAGTACTTC.

Regarding this clone: One end of the junction fails to match germline, which may point to a read error. V and J are TRBV5-1 and TRBJ1-5, with 10 bases identical to TRBD1. Germline CDR1 SGHRS, CDR2 YFSETQ. The CDR3 length is 14 residues. The CDR3 DNA is TGCGCTAGCAGCTTTGACAGGGGGCTTCAGCCCCAGCATTTT. It codes for CASSFDRGLQPQHF.

The chain employs TRBV5-5 and TRBJ1-6; D remains unclear. CDR3 length equals 14 residues. Germline V gives CDR1 SGHKS, CDR2 YYEKEE (reference sequence). The V gene lost 0 bases and the J gene lost 9 bases, with 10 bases spanning the gap. CDR3 in amino acids: CASSLDGRLSPLHF. DNA of the CDR3: TGTGCCAGCAGCTTGGATGGTCGACTTTCACCCCTCCACTTT. Using reference TRBV5-5 and TRBJ1-6 for the parts outside the CDR3, the full variable domain is DAGVTQSPTHLIKTRGQQVTLRCSPISGHKSVSWYQQVLGQGPQFIFQYYEKEERGRGNFPDRFSARQFPNYSSELNVNALLLGDSALYLCASSLDGRLSPLHFGNGTRLTVT.